This T cell receptor beta chain was captured in a study of blood T cell repertoires in COVID-19. CDR3 length equals 15 residues. Per the germline V gene, CDR1 is LNHNV and CDR2 is YYDKDF (reference sequence). The trim removed 0 bases at V and 4 bases at J, leaving 6 bases unmatched. Method: immunoSEQ multiplex PCR; TCRdb's copy keeps in-frame clones and lacks some. The sample has just under 60,000 clones; almost 80% are singletons. V usage is TRBV15 and J usage is TRBJ2-7, with 7 bases that match TRBD1. Sequenced material: peripheral blood. This sequence originates from a man at least 80 years old with acute or convalescent COVID-19. CDR3 region: CATSRDETGLYEQYF. DNA for the CDR3: TGTGCCACCAGCAGAGATGAGACAGGGCTGTACGAGCAGTACTTC.